The 19 T cell receptor beta chains in this list originate from one sample, sequenced in a study of beta chain features in type 1 diabetes. Study-level findings and limits: Among all four CD4+ subsets, Type 1 diabetes patients had TCRB CDR3s that were moderately but significantly shorter.

The antigens for these receptors are not known. Investigators reverse transcribed all isolated RNA, so they sequenced expressed TCRB transcripts. Sequencing used immunoSEQ multiplex PCR; TCRdb keeps in-frame clones, though not all of them. The table lists 600,000 or so clones, approximately 13% of them singletons, with around 0.12% in the top ten. Sequenced: naive CD4+ T cells from blood. The receptors were gathered from a man aged 30-40 years with type 1 diabetes.

The J gene is TRBJ2-3, the V gene TRBV27, with 9 nucleotides matching TRBD1. Germline V gene sequence: CDR1 MNHEY, CDR2 SMNVEV (reference sequence). There are 13 residues in the CDR3. V shed 6 bases, J shed 4 bases, and the junction held 2 bases outside the gene matches. CDR3: CASSGTGSDTQYF. For the CDR3, the DNA is TGTGCCAGCAGCGGGACAGGGTCAGATACGCAGTATTTT.

The rearrangement joins TRBV7-2 to TRBJ1-2; D not resolved. Trimming left V 5 bases short and J 6 bases short, with 25 bases between. There are 17 residues in the CDR3. CDR1 is SGHTA, CDR2 FQGNSA, per germline. This chain's CDR3 is CASSQDPQVQSTNGYTF. The CDR3 DNA reads TGTGCCAGCAGCCAAGACCCTCAGGTACAATCCACTAATGGCTACACCTTC.

This rearrangement joins TRBV2 to TRBJ2-7, with TRBD1 identical over 7 bases. Germline CDR1 SNHLY, CDR2 FYNNEI. Trimming cost V 10 bases and J 0 bases; bases outside gene matches: 6. The CDR3 runs to 13 residues. The CDR3, as DNA: TGTGCCACCACAGGGGACCGCTCCTACGAGCAGTACTTC. Amino acid sequence: CATTGDRSYEQYF.

This rearrangement joins TRBV7-2 to TRBJ1-4, with D perhaps matching TRBD1 (5 bases). Trimming cost V 4 bases and J 2 bases, with 8 bases left between them. CDR1 is SGHTA and CDR2 is FQGNSA in the germline V gene. This CDR3 comprises 14 residues. CDR3 sequence (DNA): TGTGCCAGCAGCTCATGGGGCACTAATGAAAAACTGTTTTTT. Translated: CASSSWGTNEKLFF.

This clone was picked up a small number of times. The V and J genes are TRBV4-3 and TRBJ2-5; D uncertain. Germline loops: CDR1 LGHNA, CDR2 YSLEER. This CDR3 has 15 amino acids. The V gene lost 0 bases and the J gene lost 5 bases, with 13 bases spanning the gap. CDR3 in DNA: TGCGCCAGCAGCCAAGACGAAAGGCCAAAGGAGACCCAGTACTTC. Translation gives CASSQDERPKETQYF.

V gene TRBV9 combines with J gene TRBJ2-7, with 7 positions matching TRBD1. The germline gives CDR1 SGDLS, CDR2 YYNGEE. This CDR3 is 13 amino acids long. Losses at the gene ends were 0 bases for V and 7 bases for J; bases not matched to a gene: 4. CDR3 coding DNA: TGTGCCAGCAGCGTAGAGACAGGGAATGAGCAGTACTTC. It codes for CASSVETGNEQYF.

This clone was recorded a few times. The chain is built from TRBV7-8 and TRBJ2-5; D uncertain. Germline V gene sequence: CDR1 SGHVS, CDR2 FQNEAQ. The V gene lost 6 bases and the J gene lost 2 bases, with 13 bases spanning the gap. CDR3 length equals 14 residues. The CDR3 DNA sequence: TGTGCCAGCAGTTTGGGCGGTTTACAAGAGACCCAGTACTTC. Translation: CASSLGGLQETQYF.

This clone was seen a handful of times. This chain uses TRBV7-6 with TRBJ1-1; D is ambiguous. From germline, CDR1 is SGHVS and CDR2 FNYEAQ. Trimming shortened V by 5 bases and J by 5 bases, and 15 bases separated the two germline ends. The CDR3 runs 14 residues. CDR3: CASSPMSARTEAFF. The CDR3 bases are TGTGCCAGCAGCCCCATGTCGGCTCGGACTGAAGCTTTCTTT.

J is TRBJ2-7 and V is TRBV15; weak D call: TRBD2 (5 bases). The germline V gene encodes CDR1 LNHNV and CDR2 YYDKDF (reference sequence). V was shortened by 0 bases and J by 1 base, with 16 bases between the two germline ends. This CDR3 is 17 amino acids long. As DNA, the CDR3 is TGTGCCACCAGCAGAGATGATCTTCCCGGCGGGTCCTACGAGCAGTACTTC. This gives the protein CATSRDDLPGGSYEQYF. Full variable domain (missing parts from reference TRBV15 and TRBJ2-7): DAMVIQNPRYQVTQFGKPVTLSCSQTLNHNVMYWYQQKSSQAPKLLFHYYDKDFNNEADTPDNFQSRRPNTSFCFLDIRSPGLGDTAMYLCATSRDDLPGGSYEQYFGPGTRLTVT.

The CDR3 coding sequence is TGTGCCAGCAGTTTATTGATTCCGGGGTCTGGGGCCAACGTCCTGACTTTC. It is translated as CASSLLIPGSGANVLTF. This rearrangement joins TRBV27 to TRBJ2-6, with a possible D match to TRBD2 (5 bases). The CDR3 runs 17 residues. Germline loops: CDR1 MNHEY, CDR2 SMNVEV (reference sequence). Trimming removed 1 base from V and 1 base from J, with 11 bases in between.

This clone was counted a few times. The chain has TRBV19 and TRBJ2-3; the D gene is possibly TRBD2 (5 bases). The CDR3 contains 15 residues. Trimming cost V 5 bases and J 2 bases, with 14 bases left between them. Germline CDR1 and CDR2: LNHDA and SQIVND (reference sequence). The CDR3 nucleotides read TGTGCCAGTAGTCCCCGGACTGGGAACACAGATACGCAGTATTTT. It encodes CASSPRTGNTDTQYF.

This chain uses TRBV7-2 with TRBJ2-7; D gene ambiguous. V shed 1 base and J shed 4 bases, with 11 bases lying between them. The CDR3 contains 14 residues. Germline values: CDR1 SGHTA, CDR2 FQGNSA. CDR3 nucleotide sequence: TGTGCCAGCAGCTTAGGATGGTTGGGGTACGAGCAGTACTTC. It translates to CASSLGWLGYEQYF.

This chain connects TRBV9 to TRBJ2-1; TRBD2 matches 9 bases. V lost 0 bases to trimming and J lost 3 bases; unmatched junction nucleotides: 4. The CDR3 consists of 16 residues. Per the germline V gene, CDR1 is SGDLS and CDR2 is YYNGEE. The CDR3 DNA reads TGTGCCAGCAGCGTAGCTGCAGCGGGGGGCTACAATGAGCAGTTCTTC. This translates into CASSVAAAGGYNEQFF. Filled out from reference TRBV9 and TRBJ2-1, the complete variable domain reads DSGVTQTPKHLITATGQRVTLRCSPRSGDLSVYWYQQSLDQGLQFLIQYYNGEERAKGNILERFSAQQFPDLHSELNLSSLELGDSALYFCASSVAAAGGYNEQFFGPGTRLTVL.

V usage is TRBV5-6 and J usage is TRBJ2-7; 11 nucleotides match TRBD1. Trimming took 9 bases from V and 2 from J; bases not matched to a gene: 10. Germline lookup yields CDR1 SGHDT and CDR2 YYEEEE. This CDR3 has 15 amino acids. The CDR3 loop is CATKRGTGGTYEQYF. As DNA, the CDR3 is TGTGCCACCAAACGAGGGACAGGGGGAACCTACGAGCAGTACTTC.

The chain carries TRBV19 and TRBJ1-2; D not certain. V was cut by 5 bases and J by 1 base, with 14 bases left in between. There are 15 residues in the CDR3. From germline, CDR1 is LNHDA and CDR2 SQIVND (reference sequence). The CDR3 DNA is TGTGCCAGTAGTCTAAGGGTGGGATATAACTATGGCTACACCTTC. This encodes CASSLRVGYNYGYTF.

The chain is built from TRBV27 and TRBJ1-6, with no clear D. Trimming removed 3 bases at V and 10 bases at J, with 16 bases between. The CDR3 covers 15 residues. Germline V gene lookup returns CDR1 MNHEY and CDR2 SMNVEV (reference sequence). In DNA form, the CDR3 reads TGTGCCAGCAGTTTGAAGCCCCATGGCGGCTCACCCCTCCACTTT. It translates to CASSLKPHGGSPLHF.

The chain uses TRBV7-9 and TRBJ1-5; D uncertain. The germline CDR1 and CDR2 sequences are SEHNR and FQNEAQ (reference sequence). Between the trimmed V and J ends, which lost 3 bases and 11 bases, there was a span of 14 bases. The CDR3 runs 13 residues. The chain's CDR3 is CASSLSSASTQHF. The CDR3 nucleotides are TGTGCCAGCAGCTTGTCCTCGGCATCGACCCAGCATTTT.

This clone was observed a handful of times. V is TRBV5-4 and J is TRBJ2-6; 7 bases are a match to TRBD1. V lost 4 bases, J lost 0 bases, and 10 bases stayed unmatched. This CDR3 has 18 amino acids. Germline-derived CDR1 and CDR2 are SGHNT and YYREEE (reference sequence). This chain's CDR3 is CASSTRQGAPSGANVLTF. The CDR3 coding sequence is TGTGCCAGCAGCACCCGACAGGGAGCACCCTCTGGGGCCAACGTCCTGACTTTC. Full variable domain (rest looked up from reference TRBV5-4 and TRBJ2-6): ETGVTQSPTHLIKTRGQQVTLRCSSQSGHNTVSWYQQALGQGPQFIFQYYREEENGRGNFPPRFSGLQFPNYSSELNVNALELDDSALYLCASSTRQGAPSGANVLTFGAGSRLTVL.

Only a few counts were recorded for this clone. V gene TRBV18 combines with J gene TRBJ2-5; D gene unclear. CDR1 is KGHSH and CDR2 is LQKENI in the germline V gene. This CDR3 spans 15 amino acids. Trimming left V 0 bases short and J 3 bases short, with 11 bases between. The CDR3 loop reads CASSPPTRQEETQYF. CDR3 coding DNA: TGTGCCAGCTCACCACCTACTCGTCAGGAAGAGACCCAGTACTTC.